These 20 T cell receptor beta chains originate from one sample sequenced in a study of vaccination effects on CD4 cells after COVID-19. These TCRs are of unknown antigen specificity. TCRdb's copy holds only in-frame clones and misses some; the assay was immunoSEQ multiplex PCR. The sample yields more than 60,000 clones, around 69% seen once. Upon completion of about eleven days in culture, CD4+ T cells were isolated. As their vaccination, participants received two doses of either BNT162b2 or mRNA-1273. Sequencing used CD4+ T cells from PBMCs cultured without peptide, obtained after COVID-19 vaccination. The receptor source for this set is a human donor who received a COVID-19 vaccine.

Only one count was recorded for this clone. The CDR3 here is CATSGGAYNEQFF. CDR3 in DNA: TGTGCCACCTCTGGGGGGGCCTACAATGAGCAGTTCTTC. V usage is TRBV7-9 and J usage is TRBJ2-1, with 7 nucleotides matching TRBD2. Trimming at V came to 10 bases and at J to 2 bases, leaving 5 bases not matched to a gene. The germline V gene has CDR1 SEHNR and CDR2 FQNEAQ (reference sequence). This CDR3 region has 13 residues.

The chain recombines TRBV5-1 with TRBJ2-3; TRBD2 might be the D (7 bases). The V end lost 2 bases, the J end lost 4 bases, and 11 bases lay between the germline ends. Germline V lookup: CDR1 SGHRS, CDR2 YFSETQ. This CDR3 comprises 14 residues. The CDR3 region has the DNA TGCGCCAGCAGCTTAGAAGGGGGGGCAGATACGCAGTATTTT. As protein: CASSLEGGADTQYF.

This chain joins TRBV27 and TRBJ1-4; tentatively, D is TRBD1 (5 bases). The CDR3 covers 12 residues. Trimming stripped 3 bases from V and 8 bases from J, with 7 bases between. The V gene's germline CDR1 is MNHEY and CDR2 SMNVEV (reference sequence). The CDR3 is CASSFRGEKLFF. The CDR3 DNA is TGTGCCAGCAGTTTCCGGGGGGAAAAACTGTTTTTT.

The genes are TRBV3-1 (or the pseudogene TRBV3-2) and TRBJ2-3; perhaps TRBD1 as D (6 bases). CDR3 length: 15 residues. V dropped 0 bases and J dropped 3 bases, with 10 bases sitting between them. The germline gives CDR1 LGHDT, CDR2 YNNKEL (reference sequence). The CDR3 sequence: CASSQDRQGTDTQYF. The CDR3 DNA reads as TGTGCCAGCAGCCAAGATCGTCAGGGGACAGATACGCAGTATTTT.

This chain connects TRBV19 to TRBJ2-6; D is undetermined. V lost 6 bases to trimming and J lost 3 bases, with 9 bases between them. Germline V gives CDR1 LNHDA, CDR2 SQIVND (reference sequence). The CDR3 loop spans 14 amino acids. CDR3 residues: CASSLNLGANVLTF. Written as DNA, the CDR3 is TGTGCCAGTAGCCTAAATCTTGGGGCCAACGTCCTGACTTTC.

This clone was counted only a few times. The chain employs TRBV3-1 (or the pseudogene TRBV3-2) and TRBJ1-5, with a weak D call TRBD1 (5 bases). Trimming left V 5 bases short and J 4 bases short, with 15 bases between. This CDR3 has 15 amino acids. Looked up from germline, CDR1 is LGHDT and CDR2 is YNNKEL (reference sequence). This CDR3 reads CASSSIQGGNQPQHF. CDR3 DNA: TGTGCCAGCAGCTCTATTCAGGGAGGGAATCAGCCCCAGCATTTT.

V is TRBV18 and J is TRBJ2-3, with D unclear. The germline V gene has CDR1 KGHSH and CDR2 LQKENI. The ends were cut back, 1 base at V and 0 bases at J, with 8 bases in the middle. The CDR3 sequence is 15 residues long. CDR3 loop: CASSPLPPSTDTQYF. The CDR3 DNA sequence: TGTGCCAGCTCACCACTTCCACCCAGCACAGATACGCAGTATTTT.

This clone was seen only once. V usage is TRBV10-2 and J usage is TRBJ2-2; 15 positions match TRBD2. Trimming took 7 bases from V and 7 from J; bases not matched to a gene: 10. Per the germline V gene, CDR1 is WSHSY and CDR2 is SAAADI. The CDR3 spans 17 residues. DNA for the CDR3: TGCGCCAGCACCCGTCCGGGACTAGCGGGGGGTGGCGGGGAGCTGTTTTTT. Its translation is CASTRPGLAGGGGELFF.

This chain connects TRBV5-4 to TRBJ2-5, with TRBD2 identical over 7 bases. V gave up 3 bases and J gave up 7 bases; unmatched junction bases: 0. This CDR3 is 11 amino acids long. Germline V gene lookup returns CDR1 SGHNT and CDR2 YYREEE (reference sequence). This CDR3 reads CASSSGGTQYF. DNA for the CDR3: TGTGCCAGCAGCTCGGGGGGGACCCAGTACTTC.

The CDR3 region has the DNA TGTGCCATCGGAATCCGGAGGAATAAAGAGACCCAGTACTTC. Its protein is CAIGIRRNKETQYF. The chain recombines TRBV13 with TRBJ2-5, with D possibly matching TRBD2 (5 bases). The length of the CDR3 is 14 residues. Trimming removed 10 bases from V and 3 bases from J, with 18 bases in between. Germline V lookup: CDR1 PRHDT, CDR2 FYEKMQ (reference sequence).

The V gene is TRBV11-2, the J gene TRBJ1-5, with D unresolved. The CDR3 spans 13 residues. V lost 1 base and J 6 bases, leaving 7 bases between the germline ends. Germline lookup yields CDR1 SGHAT and CDR2 FQNNGV. DNA for the CDR3: TGTGCCAGCAGCTTAGGTCGGGTTCAGCCCCAGCATTTT. Residues: CASSLGRVQPQHF.

V is TRBV18 and J is TRBJ2-2; TRBD1 might be the D (5 bases). The CDR3 has 17 residues. Trimming removed 1 base from V and 0 bases from J, with 12 bases in between. Germline V gives CDR1 KGHSH, CDR2 LQKENI. CDR3 protein: CASSPLGATANTGELFF. The CDR3 nucleotides are TGTGCCAGCTCACCACTAGGGGCTACCGCGAACACCGGGGAGCTGTTTTTT.

This sequence joins TRBV28 and TRBJ1-2, with 9 bases that match TRBD1. J was trimmed by 2 bases and V by 9 bases; bases with no gene match: 7. The CDR3 has 14 amino acids. Germline CDR1 MDHEN, CDR2 SYDVKM. CDR3 loop: CASITGGENYGYTF. The CDR3 DNA reads TGTGCCAGTATAACAGGGGGCGAGAACTATGGCTACACCTTC.

The chain recombines TRBV4-2 with TRBJ1-3, with D uncertain. CDR3 size: 15 residues. V was cut by 1 base and J by 4 bases, with 11 bases left in between. Per the germline V gene, CDR1 is LGHNA and CDR2 is YNFKEQ. This CDR3 is CASSQASRTGNTIYF. The CDR3 DNA reads TGTGCCAGCAGCCAAGCGTCTCGGACGGGAAACACCATATATTTT.

The chain combines TRBV18 with TRBJ2-7; D is unresolved. The CDR3 loop spans 9 amino acids. Trimming pared 8 bases from V and 3 bases from J, leaving 2 bases between. Per germline, CDR1 KGHSH and CDR2 LQKENI. The CDR3 DNA reads as TGTGCCAGCGGCTACGAGCAGTACGTC. This gives the protein CASGYEQYV.

The rearrangement uses TRBV5-5 and TRBJ2-5; 11 bases are shared with TRBD2. The CDR3 has 17 amino acids. After removal of 1 base from V and 1 base from J, the junction contained 6 bases not matched to a gene. CDR1 is SGHKS and CDR2 is YYEKEE in the germline V gene (reference sequence). The CDR3 sequence: CASSLWELAGAQETQYF. The CDR3 DNA reads as TGTGCCAGCAGCTTGTGGGAACTAGCGGGGGCCCAAGAGACCCAGTACTTC. The full variable domain, rest sourced from reference TRBV5-5 and TRBJ2-5, is DAGVTQSPTHLIKTRGQQVTLRCSPISGHKSVSWYQQVLGQGPQFIFQYYEKEERGRGNFPDRFSARQFPNYSSELNVNALLLGDSALYLCASSLWELAGAQETQYFGPGTRLLVL.

V gene TRBV9 combines with J gene TRBJ2-1; D unresolved. The V end lost 6 bases, the J end lost 1 base, and 14 bases lay between the germline ends. Germline lookup yields CDR1 SGDLS and CDR2 YYNGEE. This CDR3 region has 15 residues. CDR3 DNA: TGTGCCAGCACCCCACACGATGGGTCCTACAATGAGCAGTTCTTC. As protein: CASTPHDGSYNEQFF. Together with reference TRBV9 and TRBJ2-1, the CDR3 gives the full variable domain: DSGVTQTPKHLITATGQRVTLRCSPRSGDLSVYWYQQSLDQGLQFLIQYYNGEERAKGNILERFSAQQFPDLHSELNLSSLELGDSALYFCASTPHDGSYNEQFFGPGTRLTVL.

The genes are TRBV6-5 and TRBJ2-1; D is undetermined. In germline, CDR1 is MNHEY, CDR2 SVGAGI. The CDR3 covers 13 residues. Trimming removed 7 bases from V and 9 bases from J, with 16 bases in between. The CDR3 DNA reads TGTGCCAGCACCCTAGTCCCTGGTGGTGAGCAGTTCTTC. This sequence encodes CASTLVPGGEQFF.

CDR3 nucleotides: TGTGCCAGCAGGGACAGGGAGCCTCAGCCCCAGCATTTT. Encoded protein: CASRDREPQPQHF. The chain recombines TRBV2 with TRBJ1-5; 8 bases align to TRBD1. J was trimmed by 6 bases and V by 6 bases; bases with no gene match: 4. This CDR3 has 13 amino acids. The V gene's germline CDR1 is SNHLY and CDR2 FYNNEI.

The gene calls are TRBV3-1 (or the pseudogene TRBV3-2) and TRBJ1-1, with TRBD1 matching 10 bases. Germline V gene sequence: CDR1 LGHDT, CDR2 YNNKEL (reference sequence). The CDR3 is 16 residues long. V lost 4 bases and J lost 3; bases outside the gene matches: 8. The CDR3 DNA is TGTGCCAGCAGCCGTCCCGGGACAGGGGTAGACACTGAAGCTTTCTTT. Translation: CASSRPGTGVDTEAFF.